Reported below is one T cell receptor (beta chain). These data are taken from a study of blood T cell repertoires in COVID-19. At the level of the study: Samples came from the United States, Italy and Spain, spanning acute and convalescent COVID-19. From T cells, B-cell-depleted T cells, or PBMCs came the material, which was cDNA or gDNA.

Original processing notes: Reference gene primer amplification yielded estimated nucleated cell counts. TCRdb keeps only in-frame clones here, not all; method: immunoSEQ multiplex PCR. V, J and clone size are those of that table, while D and trimming were read from the DNA. The sample shows roughly 51,000 clones, more than 75% of them seen only once. V was trimmed by 1 base and J by 0 bases, leaving 7 bases between them. The CDR3 loop spans 16 amino acids. Germline V gene lookup returns CDR1 SGHDN and CDR2 FVKESK. The J gene is TRBJ2-6, the V gene TRBV14; D remains unclear. The origin of this receptor is a man aged 45-60 years with active COVID-19. Material: peripheral blood. The CDR3 DNA reads TGTGCCAGCAGCCAAGGTCTAACCTCTGGGGCCAACGTCCTGACTTTC. Translating gives CASSQGLTSGANVLTF.